This T cell receptor (beta chain) originates from a study of T cell responses to AZD1222 COVID-19 vaccine. Study-wide points: No repertoire was sampled before or during the peak T cell response, only after it.

Points on this clone: As yet, its antigen is unknown.

Germline values: CDR1 SGHNT, CDR2 YYREEE (reference sequence). The ends were cut back, 2 bases at V and 13 bases at J, with 24 bases in the middle. The CDR3 consists of 15 residues. Assay used: immunoSEQ multiplex PCR; TCRdb lists only in-frame clones, some missing. This sample carries about 140,000 clones, with over 2% going to the ten biggest clones. Source material: peripheral blood. The chain employs TRBV5-4 and TRBJ1-2; D call uncertain. The clonotype originates from an adult in good health. CDR3 in amino acids: CASSFGHQQKGISTF. The DNA of the CDR3 is TGTGCCAGCAGCTTTGGCCATCAACAGAAGGGTATCTCCACCTTC.